The entry below gives a single TCR beta chain sequence along with its context. Together with a sample-barcoded 5' primer, a J-beta primer mix was included in a second PCR lasting roughly 6 to 12 cycles. TCRdb independently ran MiXCR on the 5' RACE reads; one entry per CDR3 protein. The sample contains over 1,500,000 distinct CDR3 sequences, approximately 50% of which appear only once. V lost 6 bases, J lost 3 bases, and 13 bases lay in between. The germline V gene has CDR1 MNHEY and CDR2 SMNVEV (reference sequence). The CDR3 is made up of 14 amino acids. These data originate in a study of blood T cells in healthy people across ages.

The sequenced sample was blood. This chain connects TRBV27 to TRBJ2-3; perhaps TRBD2 as D (5 bases). This clonotype was sampled from a woman between 40 and 50 years old in good health. The CDR3 DNA is TGTGCCAGCAGCCCGAGACCGGGGACAGATACGCAGTATTTT. Its protein product is CASSPRPGTDTQYF.